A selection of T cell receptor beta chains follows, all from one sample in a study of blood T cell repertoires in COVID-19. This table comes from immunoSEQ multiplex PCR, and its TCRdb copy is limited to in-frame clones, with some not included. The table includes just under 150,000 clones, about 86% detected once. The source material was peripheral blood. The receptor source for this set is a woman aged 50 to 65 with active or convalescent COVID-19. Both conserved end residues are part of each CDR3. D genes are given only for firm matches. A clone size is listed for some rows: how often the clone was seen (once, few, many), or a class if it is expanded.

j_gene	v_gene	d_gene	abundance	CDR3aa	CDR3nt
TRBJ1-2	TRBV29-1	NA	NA	CSVESGGRRNGYTF	TGCAGCGTTGAATCTGGGGGGAGGCGCAACGGCTACACCTTC
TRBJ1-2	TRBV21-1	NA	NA	CASSPGGYTFYGYTF	TGTGCCAGCAGTCCTGGGGGCTATACTTTCTATGGCTACACCTTC
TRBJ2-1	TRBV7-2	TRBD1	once	CASRPDRGRSWEQFF	TGTGCCAGCAGACCGGACAGGGGACGTTCGTGGGAGCAGTTCTTC
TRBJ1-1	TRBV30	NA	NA	CAWSEPLGRGTEAFF	TGTGCCTGGAGTGAGCCGTTAGGGAGAGGGACTGAAGCTTTCTTT
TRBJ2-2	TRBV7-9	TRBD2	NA	CASSLAGGGTNTGELFF	TGTGCCAGCAGCTTGGCCGGCGGGGGGACGAACACCGGGGAGCTGTTTTTT
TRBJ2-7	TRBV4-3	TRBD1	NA	CASSQTGLGTYEQYF	TGCGCCAGCAGCCAGACAGGGCTAGGGACCTACGAGCAGTACTTC
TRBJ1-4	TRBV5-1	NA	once	CASSLYTGEKLFF	TGCGCCAGCAGTCTATACACGGGAGAAAAACTGTTTTTT
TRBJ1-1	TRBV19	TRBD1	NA	CASSGTGGSTEAFF	TGTGCCAGTAGTGGGACAGGGGGTTCTACTGAAGCTTTCTTT
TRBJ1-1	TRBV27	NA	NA	CASSLTPLTNMNTEAFF	TGTGCCAGCAGTTTAACCCCCTTGACAAACATGAACACTGAAGCTTTCTTT
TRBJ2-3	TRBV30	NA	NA	CAWGQSRGTDTQYF	TGTGCCTGGGGGCAGTCACGGGGGACAGATACGCAGTATTTT
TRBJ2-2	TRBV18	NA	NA	CASSLRATGELFF	TGTGCCAGCTCACTACGAGCTACCGGGGAGCTGTTTTTT
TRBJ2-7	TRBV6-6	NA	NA	CASSLRQHYEQYF	TGTGCCAGCAGCCTACGACAGCATTACGAGCAGTACTTC
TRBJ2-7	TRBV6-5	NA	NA	CATTDKRYEQYF	TGTGCCACGACAGACAAACGCTACGAGCAGTACTTC
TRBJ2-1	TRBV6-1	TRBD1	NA	CASSEVLVGTGSYNEQFF	TGTGCCAGCAGTGAAGTTCTAGTCGGGACAGGCTCCTACAATGAGCAGTTCTTC
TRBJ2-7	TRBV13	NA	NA	CASSLTGIGYEQYF	TGTGCCAGCAGCTTAACAGGGATTGGGTACGAGCAGTACTTC
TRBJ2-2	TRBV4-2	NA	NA	CASSQVTGSRQAYTGELFF	TGTGCCAGCAGCCAAGTGACGGGGTCGAGACAGGCTTACACCGGGGAGCTGTTTTTT
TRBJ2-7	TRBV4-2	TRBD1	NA	CASSAGQGTYEQYF	TGTGCCAGCAGCGCGGGACAGGGAACCTACGAGCAGTACTTC
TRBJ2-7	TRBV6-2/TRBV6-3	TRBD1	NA	CASSTQGDLGEQYF	TGTGCCAGCAGCACACAGGGGGACCTCGGCGAGCAGTACTTC
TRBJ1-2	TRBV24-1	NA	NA	CATSATGMDGYTF	TGTGCCACCAGTGCTACAGGGATGGATGGCTACACCTTC
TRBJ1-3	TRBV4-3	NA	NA	CASSQALGSGNTIYF	TGCGCCAGCAGCCAAGCACTAGGCTCTGGAAACACCATATATTTT
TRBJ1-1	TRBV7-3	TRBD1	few	CASSLGTGFTEAFF	TGTGCCAGCAGCTTAGGGACAGGGTTCACTGAAGCTTTCTTT
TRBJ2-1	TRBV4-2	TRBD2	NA	CASSQPGLGVNEQFF	TGTGCCAGCAGCCAGCCGGGACTAGGAGTTAATGAGCAGTTCTTC
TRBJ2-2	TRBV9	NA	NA	CASSVEGHPTGELFF	TGTGCCAGCAGCGTAGAGGGACACCCTACCGGGGAGCTGTTTTTT
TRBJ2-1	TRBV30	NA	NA	CAWSRRTGDEQFF	TGTGCCTGGTCGAGGAGAACCGGCGATGAGCAGTTCTTC
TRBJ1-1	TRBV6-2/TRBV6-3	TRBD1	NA	CASSYPDRGWTEAFF	TGTGCCAGCAGTTACCCTGACAGGGGTTGGACTGAAGCTTTCTTT
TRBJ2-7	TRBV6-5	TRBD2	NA	CASSYPGTSGRYEQYF	TGTGCCAGCAGTTACCCAGGGACTAGCGGGAGGTACGAGCAGTACTTC
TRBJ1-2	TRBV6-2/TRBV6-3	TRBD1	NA	CASSRQGYGYTF	TGTGCCAGCAGCCGACAGGGATATGGCTACACCTTC
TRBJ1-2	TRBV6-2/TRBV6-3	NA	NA	CASSFSTGTSGTF	TGTGCCAGCAGTTTCTCGACCGGGACAAGTGGTACCTTC
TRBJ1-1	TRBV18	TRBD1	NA	CASSPTGQGVTEAFF	TGTGCCAGCTCGCCGACCGGACAGGGGGTCACTGAAGCTTTCTTT
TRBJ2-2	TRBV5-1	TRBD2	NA	CASSLLAGGGTGELFF	TGCGCCAGCAGCCTACTAGCGGGAGGGGGCACCGGGGAGCTGTTTTTT
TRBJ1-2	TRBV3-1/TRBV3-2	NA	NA	CASRLMGPENYGYTF	TGTGCCAGCAGACTCATGGGGCCAGAGAACTATGGCTACACCTTC
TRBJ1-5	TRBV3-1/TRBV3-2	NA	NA	CASSQVLAPMGISNQPQHF	TGTGCCAGCAGCCAAGTACTAGCTCCTATGGGGATCAGCAATCAGCCCCAGCATTTT
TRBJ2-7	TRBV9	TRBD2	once	CASSEGRAPSSYEQYF	TGTGCCAGCAGCGAGGGGAGGGCTCCTAGCTCCTACGAGCAGTACTTC
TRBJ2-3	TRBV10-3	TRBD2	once	CAISGRSGGVTDTQYF	TGTGCCATCAGTGGCAGGAGCGGGGGGGTGACAGATACGCAGTATTTT
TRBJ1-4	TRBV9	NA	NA	CASSVSSRADEKLFF	TGTGCCAGCAGCGTATCATCCAGGGCCGATGAAAAACTGTTTTTT
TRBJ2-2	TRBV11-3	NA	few	CASSSQIGESGELFF	TGTGCCAGCAGCTCACAGATCGGGGAGTCCGGGGAGCTGTTTTTT
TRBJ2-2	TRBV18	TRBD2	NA	CASSPPLAGTGELFF	TGTGCCAGCTCACCACCGCTAGCGGGGACCGGGGAGCTGTTTTTT
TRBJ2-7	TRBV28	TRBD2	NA	CASSISSGRGYEQYF	TGTGCCAGCAGTATCTCTAGCGGGAGGGGTTACGAGCAGTACTTC
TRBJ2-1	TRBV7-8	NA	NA	CASSEGRWVAAPSEQFF	TGTGCCAGCAGCGAAGGAAGGTGGGTAGCGGCACCTAGTGAGCAGTTCTTC
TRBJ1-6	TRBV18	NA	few	CASSPAGRGSNPLHF	TGTGCCAGCTCCCCAGCAGGTAGGGGCAGCAATCCCCTCCACTTT
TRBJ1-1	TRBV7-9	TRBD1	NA	CASSSGQGVNTEAFF	TGTGCCAGCAGCTCCGGACAGGGGGTGAACACTGAAGCTTTCTTT
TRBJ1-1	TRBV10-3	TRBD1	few	CAIRKPATGFEAFF	TGTGCCATCAGGAAACCAGCGACAGGGTTTGAAGCTTTCTTT